This passage covers 6 T cell receptor beta chains from one sample sequenced in a study of cytomegalovirus exposure and HLA in healthy donors. Both 60 Vbeta primers and 13 Jbeta primers went into the PCR. The protocol was immunoSEQ multiplex PCR, while the TCRdb copy is restricted to in-frame clones and leaves out a portion. The sample carries roughly 63,000 clones, around 75% recorded once. Sample: PBMCs. These TCRs come from a woman aged 35 to 49 in good health and CMV-seropositive.

CDR3 sequence (DNA): TGCGCCAGCAGCTTACAGGGGGCGGGTGTGCAGTACTTC. As protein: CASSLQGAGVQYF. The chain combines TRBV5-1 with TRBJ2-7, with TRBD1 matching 9 bases. In germline, CDR1 is SGHRS, CDR2 YFSETQ. Trimming took 2 bases from V and 9 from J; bases not matched to a gene: 6. The CDR3 sequence is 13 residues long.

The chain combines TRBV6-5 with TRBJ2-7; 8 nucleotides align to TRBD1. CDR3 length: 14 amino acids. With V trimmed by 4 bases and J by 2 bases, 4 bases remained unmatched. Germline CDR1 and CDR2: MNHEY and SVGAGI. The CDR3 DNA is TGTGCCAGCAGTTTACAGGGGGGCCCCTACGAGCAGTACTTC. It specifies CASSLQGGPYEQYF.

The V call is TRBV4-3, the J call TRBJ1-2; 7 bases align to TRBD1. This CDR3 is built from 16 residues. Germline CDR1 and CDR2: LGHNA and YSLEER. V trimming: 4 bases; J trimming: 7 bases; junction bases outside the gene matches: 15. This CDR3 is CASSPTRVQGPLGYTF. DNA for the CDR3: TGCGCCAGCAGCCCTACCCGTGTACAGGGGCCCCTTGGCTACACCTTC.

V and J are TRBV5-8 and TRBJ1-3; tentative D call: TRBD1 (5 bases). Germline V gene lookup returns CDR1 SGHTS and CDR2 YDEGEE. V lost 0 bases to trimming and J lost 0 bases, with 13 bases between them. The CDR3 length is 17 residues. CDR3 sequence: CASSLAANGGSGNTIYF. CDR3 in DNA: TGTGCCAGCAGCTTGGCCGCCAACGGGGGCTCTGGAAACACCATATATTTT.

The rearrangement uses TRBV30 and TRBJ1-3; 10 nucleotides align to TRBD1. The CDR3 is made up of 17 amino acids. Trimming took 0 bases from V and 3 from J; bases not matched to a gene: 8. Germline CDR1 reads GTSNPN; CDR2 reads SVGIG (reference sequence). The CDR3 spells CAWSVLVDRGVGNTIYF. The CDR3, as DNA: TGTGCCTGGAGTGTACTAGTGGACAGGGGGGTTGGAAACACCATATATTTT.

In its sample, this clone was seen a few times. The chain uses TRBV11-2 and TRBJ2-3; D gene ambiguous. V dropped 4 bases and J dropped 1 base, with 3 bases sitting between them. There are 12 residues in the CDR3. CDR1 is SGHAT, CDR2 FQNNGV, per germline. For the CDR3, the DNA is TGTGCCAGCAGCTCCGGCACAGATACGCAGTATTTT. Its protein is CASSSGTDTQYF.